This T cell receptor beta chain was sequenced for a study of T cell responses to AZD1222 COVID-19 vaccine. Study observations and caveats: Most donors were white British and more were female, and clonal diversity was possibly underestimated.

Germline V lookup: CDR1 SGHNT, CDR2 YYREEE (reference sequence). Germline trimming cut 2 bases from V and 1 base from J; bases unmatched to any gene: 4. The CDR3 sequence is 15 residues long. To note about this clone: Its target is unknown.

Profiling relied on immunoSEQ multiplex PCR, and the TCRdb table lists in-frame clones only, not all of them. The sample has 150,000 to 200,000 clones; around 88% are singletons. The chain is built from TRBV5-4 and TRBJ2-3, with TRBD2 matching over 7 bases. The clonotype was recovered from an adult in good health. Sequenced material: peripheral blood, taken on day 0 of AZD1222 vaccination. The CDR3 loop is CASSLKAGGTDTQYF. For the CDR3, the DNA is TGTGCCAGCAGCTTAAAGGCGGGGGGCACAGATACGCAGTATTTT.